The 5 T cell receptor beta chains in this list originate from one sample, sequenced in a study of T cells in Graves' hyperthyroidism and ophthalmopathy. Amplification targeted TCR beta CDR3 regions from RNA transcripts. Primed by the HTBI set, a first-round RT-PCR was run on the TCR CDR3. TCRdb re-analysed the multiplex PCR reads in MiXCR, keeping a single row per CDR3 protein. The sample shows around 580,000 distinct CDR3 sequences, 46% of them seen only once. Sequenced material: peripheral blood or thyroid tissue (not recorded which). Receptor source: a woman between 18 and 29 years old with Graves' hyperthyroidism.

V usage is TRBV4-1 and J usage is TRBJ1-2; TRBD1 matches at 7 bases. The J segment lost 4 bases and the V segment lost 6 bases, leaving 11 bases of the junction unmatched. Germline V lookup: CDR1 MGHRA, CDR2 YSYEKL. The CDR3 has 15 amino acids. The CDR3 nucleotides are TGCGCCAGCAGGGTTGACAGGGTTTGGGGCTATGGCTACACCTTC. Its protein is CASRVDRVWGYGYTF.

This chain connects TRBV19 to TRBJ1-5; D remains ambiguous. Between the trimmed V and J ends, which lost 3 bases and 8 bases, there was a span of 14 bases. The germline CDR1 and CDR2 sequences are LNHDA and SQIVND (reference sequence). This CDR3 contains 14 residues. The CDR3 reads CASSIRTDLEPQHF. CDR3 nucleotide sequence: TGTGCCAGTAGTATTCGGACGGATTTAGAGCCCCAGCATTTT. The variable domain in full, with the rest retrieved from reference TRBV19 and TRBJ1-5, is DGGITQSPKYLFRKEGQNVTLSCEQNLNHDAMYWYRQDPGQGLRLIYYSQIVNDFQKGDIAEGYSVSREKKESFPLTVTSAQKNPTAFYLCASSIRTDLEPQHFGDGTRLSIL.

The CDR3 DNA sequence: TGCGCCAGCAGCAAAGGACTAGCGGGAGCGGCAGATACGCAGTATTTT. It specifies CASSKGLAGAADTQYF. This rearrangement joins TRBV5-1 to TRBJ2-3; TRBD2 agrees at 13 bases. CDR3 size: 16 residues. With 4 bases clipped from V and 4 bases from J, the junction kept 6 bases outside the gene matches. Germline V gene lookup returns CDR1 SGHRS and CDR2 YFSETQ.

The chain couples TRBV2 to TRBJ2-3; D unclear. The CDR3 length is 15 residues. Germline loops: CDR1 SNHLY, CDR2 FYNNEI. V dropped 3 bases and J dropped 3 bases, with 13 bases sitting between them. CDR3 nucleotide sequence: TGTGCCAGCAGTGATTTCAAGCGAAGAACAGATACGCAGTATTTT. It translates to CASSDFKRRTDTQYF.

This clonotype was seen many times. J is TRBJ1-3 and V is TRBV6-2 or TRBV6-3; D not resolved. Germline V gives CDR1 MNHEY, CDR2 SVGEGT. This CDR3 has 14 amino acids. The V gene lost 4 bases and the J gene lost 0 bases, with 7 bases spanning the gap. CDR3 residues: CASSSYASGNTIYF. The CDR3 coding sequence is TGTGCCAGCAGTTCATACGCCTCTGGAAACACCATATATTTT.